This T cell receptor (beta chain) was profiled in a study of CD8+ T cells in alopecia areata. To note about this clone: No antigen is known for it.

RNA extraction and reverse transcription yielded cDNA as sequencing template. Some clones are missing from TCRdb's copy, which holds only in-frame ones; the method was immunoSEQ multiplex PCR. Among fewer than 150,000 clones listed, less than 60% were seen once. Overall study findings and caveats: Lesional tissue from the scalp (especially in alopecia totalis/universalis) showed higher clonality than normal scalp. Scalp clonality, together with expanded CD8+ clones among the top 100, fell significantly with tofacitinib.

Described treatment: oral pan-JAK inhibitor, 5-10 mg twice daily. Sequencing used CD4+ T cells sorted from blood, obtained at week 24, from a patient treated with tofacitinib. This sequence originates from a human donor with alopecia areata.

CDR3 amino acids: CAWRGAQRSYEQYF. The CDR3, as DNA: TGTGCCTGGAGGGGGGCGCAGCGGTCCTACGAGCAGTACTTC. The rearrangement links TRBV30 to TRBJ2-7; D may be TRBD1 (6 bases). Germline CDR1 GTSNPN, CDR2 SVGIG (reference sequence). Trimming removed 3 bases from V and 1 base from J, with 13 bases in between. The CDR3 is 14 amino acids.